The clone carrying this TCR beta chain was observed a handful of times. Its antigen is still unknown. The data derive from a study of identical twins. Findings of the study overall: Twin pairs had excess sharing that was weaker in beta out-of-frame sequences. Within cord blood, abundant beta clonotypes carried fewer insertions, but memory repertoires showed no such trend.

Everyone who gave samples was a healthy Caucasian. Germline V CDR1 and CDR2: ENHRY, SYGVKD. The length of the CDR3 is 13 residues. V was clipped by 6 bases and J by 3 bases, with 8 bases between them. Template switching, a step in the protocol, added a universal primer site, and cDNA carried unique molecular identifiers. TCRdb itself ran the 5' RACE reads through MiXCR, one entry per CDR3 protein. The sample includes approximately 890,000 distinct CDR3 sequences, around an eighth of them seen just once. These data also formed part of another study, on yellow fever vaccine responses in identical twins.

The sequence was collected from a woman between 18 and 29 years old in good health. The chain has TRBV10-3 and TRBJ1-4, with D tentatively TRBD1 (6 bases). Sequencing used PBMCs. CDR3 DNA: TGTGCCATCAGGACAGGCCCTAATGAAAAACTGTTTTTT. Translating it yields CAIRTGPNEKLFF.